Following are 21 T cell receptor beta chains from one sample sequenced in a study of blood T cells in healthy people across ages. Through a sample-barcoded 5' primer and a J-beta primer mix, a second PCR was run for roughly 6 to 12 cycles. TCRdb processed the 5' RACE reads anew with MiXCR; each CDR3 protein has one entry. The sample has some 900,000 distinct CDR3 sequences, approximately 49% seen once. The material sequenced was blood. All receptors derive from a man between 25 and 39 years old in good health.

With regard to this clonotype: In this CDR3 the conserved last residue, phenylalanine or tryptophan, is missing, so a read error is likely. The limits of the CDR3 on the DNA are not certain, so only TCRdb's listed CDR3 is given. The V call is TRBV4-1, the J call TRBJ2-1; TRBD1, the table's D call, was not compared with the DNA. The CDR3 is 16 amino acids long, termini counted. CDR1 is MGHRA, CDR2 YSYEKL, per germline. The CDR3: CASSQVGTGGGYTFGS.

CDR3 sequence (DNA): TGTGCCAGCAGTTTAAATTCGCCCAGGGCTAGGGGCTACACCTTC. The encoded protein is CASSLNSPRARGYTF. The V call is TRBV12-3 or TRBV12-4, the J call TRBJ1-2; possible D gene TRBD1, 5 bases. The CDR3 length is 15 residues. V was trimmed by 2 bases and J by 8 bases, leaving 18 bases between them.

As to this clonotype: Possible read error: a much larger clone is one base away. This chain links TRBV20-1 with TRBJ2-1; TRBD1 is a possible D gene (5 bases). Per the germline V gene, CDR1 is DFQATT and CDR2 is SNEGSKA (reference sequence). The CDR3 contains 12 residues. V was clipped by 5 bases and J by 6 bases, with 11 bases between them. The CDR3 loop reads CSAQGMSNEQFF. In DNA form, the CDR3 reads TGCAGTGCTCAGGGTATGAGCAATGAGCAGTTCTTC.

The V and J genes are TRBV13 and TRBJ1-2; possibly TRBD1 for D (6 bases). Germline V gene lookup returns CDR1 PRHDT and CDR2 FYEKMQ (reference sequence). This CDR3 contains 13 residues. Trimming took off 5 bases at V and 8 bases at J, with 15 bases between the two ends. For the CDR3, the DNA is TGTGCCAGCAGCGTAAACCCAGGGGACGGCTACACCTTC. Translation gives CASSVNPGDGYTF.

This clonotype was counted only a few times. The gene calls are TRBV12-3 or TRBV12-4 and TRBJ2-1; D might be TRBD1 (6 bases). The CDR3 is 15 amino acids. Trimming removed 5 bases from V and 2 bases from J, with 13 bases in between. CDR3 sequence reads: CASSPVQGAYNEQFF. The CDR3 region has the DNA TGTGCCAGCAGTCCCGTACAGGGTGCCTACAATGAGCAGTTCTTC.

This clonotype occurred a few times. V usage is TRBV29-1 and J usage is TRBJ2-4, with 12 bases fitting TRBD2. Germline V gene data show CDR1 as SQVTM and CDR2 as ANQGSEA. The CDR3 has 17 amino acids. After removal of 5 bases from V and 8 bases from J, the junction contained 16 bases not matched to a gene. The CDR3 spells CSVQVTASGGALDIQYF. In DNA form, the CDR3 reads TGCAGCGTTCAAGTCACGGCTAGCGGGGGGGCTCTGGACATTCAGTACTTC.

This clonotype was detected only a few times. The chain has TRBV12-3 or TRBV12-4 and TRBJ1-2, with a tentative D call TRBD1 (5 bases). V was clipped by 5 bases and J by 7 bases, with 14 bases between them. The CDR3 has 13 residues. CDR3 in amino acids: CASSVGGDFGYTF. The CDR3 nucleotides read TGTGCCAGCAGTGTGGGGGGAGACTTTGGCTACACCTTC.

V gene TRBV7-6 combines with J gene TRBJ1-2; 7 positions agree with TRBD1. The CDR3 runs to 15 residues. CDR1 is SGHVS, CDR2 FNYEAQ, per germline. V lost 2 bases, J lost 7 bases, and 10 bases stayed unmatched. CDR3 amino acids: CASSLSPEGAGGYTF. CDR3 bases: TGTGCCAGCAGCTTAAGCCCAGAGGGGGCCGGTGGCTACACCTTC.

This chain connects TRBV11-3 to TRBJ2-1; possible D gene TRBD2, 7 bases. There are 17 residues in the CDR3. The V and J ends lost 1 base and 8 bases respectively, with 21 bases between them. Germline V lookup: CDR1 SGHNT, CDR2 YENEEA. The DNA for the CDR3 is TGTGCCAGCAGCTTAGGGGTAGGGGGGGGTAATTACGATGAGCAGTTCTTC. Its translation: CASSLGVGGGNYDEQFF.

This sequence joins TRBV12-3 or TRBV12-4 and TRBJ1-2, with a weak D call TRBD1 (5 bases). Trimming pared 2 bases from V and 6 bases from J, leaving 13 bases between. This CDR3 has 14 residues. This chain's CDR3 is CASSLPGYPDGYTF. The CDR3 nucleotides are TGTGCCAGCAGTTTACCAGGGTACCCAGATGGCTACACCTTC.

The chain carries TRBV6-2 or TRBV6-3 and TRBJ2-4; 8 positions agree with TRBD1. The J call is uncertain, as TRBJ2-7 better fits the DNA end. The germline V gene has CDR1 MNHEY and CDR2 SVGEGT. This CDR3 contains 14 residues. The CDR3 here is CASAYTGGPYEQYF. The CDR3 nucleotides are TGTGCCAGCGCCTATACAGGGGGGCCATACGAGCAGTACTTC.

The V call is TRBV27, the J call TRBJ1-2, with 12 nucleotides matching TRBD1. Germline V CDR1 and CDR2: MNHEY, SMNVEV (reference sequence). The CDR3 covers 15 residues. J gave up 2 bases and V 8 bases, and 6 bases lay outside the gene matches. The CDR3, as DNA: TGTGCCAGCGCGGGACAGGGGGCAGTGAACTATGGCTACACCTTC. Its translation: CASAGQGAVNYGYTF.

This clonotype was counted many times. This sequence joins TRBV12-3 or TRBV12-4 and TRBJ2-7, with 7 positions matching TRBD2. The V segment lost 5 bases and the J segment 3 bases; nucleotides outside the gene matches: 7. This CDR3 contains 14 residues. The CDR3 DNA reads TGTGCCAGCAGTCTCGTTGGCGGGGGCTACGAGCAGTACTTC. It specifies CASSLVGGGYEQYF.

This chain connects TRBV4-1 to TRBJ1-1; the D gene is possibly TRBD1 (5 bases). This CDR3 is 15 amino acids long. Looked up from germline, CDR1 is MGHRA and CDR2 is YSYEKL. V was pared by 1 base and J by 1 base, with 10 bases between. CDR3 in amino acids: CASSQVGVGNTEAFF. The CDR3 region has the DNA TGCGCCAGCAGCCAAGTGGGGGTAGGGAACACTGAAGCTTTCTTT.

The rearrangement joins TRBV6-6 to TRBJ2-4; TRBD2 matches at 8 bases. The last part of the DNA fits TRBJ2-5 better; the J call may be wrong. CDR1 is MNHNY and CDR2 is SVGAGI in the germline V gene (reference sequence). The CDR3 has 12 amino acids. CDR3 protein: CASNGGAETQYF. The CDR3 coding sequence is TGTGCCAGCAACGGGGGGGCAGAGACCCAGTACTTC.

The chain is built from TRBV28 and TRBJ2-6; D is ambiguous. CDR1 and CDR2 from the germline V gene are MDHEN and SYDVKM. CDR3 size: 14 residues. V was clipped by 7 bases and J by 3 bases, with 10 bases between them. CDR3 coding DNA: TGTGCCAGCACCACCAGTGGTGGGGCCAACGTCCTGACTTTC. It specifies CASTTSGGANVLTF.

This clonotype was seen repeatedly, ten times or more. The rearrangement links TRBV5-1 to TRBJ1-2, with 9 bases lining up with TRBD1. Trimming at V came to 4 bases and at J to 3 bases, leaving 7 bases not matched to a gene. The CDR3 length is 15 residues. Germline loops: CDR1 SGHRS, CDR2 YFSETQ. The DNA for the CDR3 is TGCGCCAGCAGCCCTGGACAGGGGATGGACTATGGCTACACCTTC. Residues: CASSPGQGMDYGYTF.

V gene TRBV20-1 combines with J gene TRBJ1-1; the match to TRBD1 covers 7 bases. The ends lost 2 bases at V and 1 base at J; junction bases unmatched: 4. CDR1 DFQATT and CDR2 SNEGSKA come from the germline V gene (reference sequence). The CDR3 is 14 amino acids. The CDR3 sequence: CSARRDSGNTEAFF. The CDR3 nucleotides are TGCAGTGCTAGACGGGACAGCGGGAACACTGAAGCTTTCTTT.

This chain connects TRBV6-5 to TRBJ1-2, with TRBD1 as a possible D gene (6 bases). This CDR3 spans 15 amino acids. Germline V lookup: CDR1 MNHEY, CDR2 SVGAGI. Trimming shortened V by 5 bases and J by 4 bases, and 17 bases separated the two germline ends. The chain's CDR3 is CASSPMDSRVYGYTF. DNA of the CDR3: TGTGCCAGCAGTCCGATGGACAGCCGGGTCTATGGCTACACCTTC.

Remarks on this clonotype: This could be a read error, since a much larger clone is one nucleotide away. The chain is built from TRBV10-3 and TRBJ1-2; 9 bases align to TRBD1. The CDR3 contains 14 residues. V lost 5 bases to trimming and J lost 8 bases; unmatched junction nucleotides: 9. CDR1 is ENHRY and CDR2 is SYGVKD in the germline V gene. As DNA, the CDR3 is TGTGCCATCAGTAGGACAGGGGCCAGGGAAGGCTACACCTTC. This translates into CAISRTGAREGYTF.

This clonotype was found a few times. The chain uses TRBV27 and TRBJ1-2; 7 positions match TRBD1. This CDR3 is built from 18 residues. V shed 2 bases, J shed 4 bases, and the junction held 16 bases outside the gene matches. Germline loops: CDR1 MNHEY, CDR2 SMNVEV (reference sequence). CDR3 sequence reads: CASSLEGAGGSFVYGYTF. The CDR3 DNA reads as TGTGCCAGCAGTTTAGAAGGGGCAGGGGGAAGTTTCGTCTATGGCTACACCTTC.